The 13 T cell receptor beta chains presented below share a single source sample, sequenced in a study of T cell changes during pregnancy in multiple sclerosis. Assay used: immunoSEQ multiplex PCR; TCRdb lists only in-frame clones, some missing. The sample includes tens of thousands of clones, about 89% of them seen just once. Sequences were derived from CD4+ T cells from peripheral blood mononuclear cells, sampled in the first trimester of pregnancy. These receptors came from a female donor with multiple sclerosis, enrolled in a pregnancy study.

This chain uses TRBV19 with TRBJ1-6; TRBD1 agrees at 8 bases. Unmatched junction bases numbered 7, after V lost 6 bases and J lost 6 bases. The CDR3 is 15 residues long. CDR1 LNHDA and CDR2 SQIVND come from the germline V gene (reference sequence). In nucleotides, the CDR3 is TGTGCCAGTAGCCGTGGACAGGGAGGTAATTCACCCCTCCACTTT. Encoded protein: CASSRGQGGNSPLHF.

In nucleotides, the CDR3 is TGTGCCAGCAGTCCCCCGGCTAGCGGACCCTACGAGCAGTACTTC. Protein product: CASSPPASGPYEQYF. The chain combines TRBV28 with TRBJ2-7; 7 nucleotides line up with TRBD2. This CDR3 contains 15 residues. Germline CDR1 and CDR2: MDHEN and SYDVKM. The J segment lost 2 bases and the V segment lost 5 bases, leaving 9 bases of the junction unmatched.

This clone has more than one count but fewer than ten. For the CDR3, the DNA is TGTGCCTGGAGCGGACTAGCGGGGATCACAGATACGCAGTATTTT. This codes for CAWSGLAGITDTQYF. The chain links TRBV30 to TRBJ2-3; 12 bases map to TRBD2. V lost 3 bases and J lost 2; bases outside the gene matches: 3. This CDR3 region has 15 residues. The germline gives CDR1 GTSNPN, CDR2 SVGIG (reference sequence).

The V and J genes are TRBV29-1 and TRBJ1-2; possible D gene TRBD1, 5 bases. Germline V gene lookup returns CDR1 SQVTM and CDR2 ANQGSEA. The CDR3 totals 14 residues. Trimming stripped 4 bases from V and 0 bases from J, with 12 bases between. CDR3 loop: CSVAGGNTNYGYTF. The CDR3 DNA reads TGCAGCGTTGCGGGGGGAAATACTAACTATGGCTACACCTTC.

There are a few counts of this clone. The V and J genes are TRBV4-3 and TRBJ1-1; TRBD1 aligns across 8 bases. Unmatched junction bases numbered 1, after V lost 3 bases and J lost 1 base. This CDR3 spans 14 amino acids. Germline CDR1 LGHNA, CDR2 YSLEER. The CDR3: CASSQTGANTEAFF. The CDR3 DNA sequence: TGCGCCAGCAGCCAGACAGGGGCGAACACTGAAGCTTTCTTT.

The chain has TRBV4-1 and TRBJ1-2; no firm D call. The CDR3 loop spans 16 amino acids. The V and J ends lost 0 bases and 8 bases respectively, with 19 bases between them. CDR1 and CDR2 (germline): MGHRA, YSYEKL. This CDR3 is CASSQDPLQSFEGYTF. The CDR3 region has the DNA TGCGCCAGCAGCCAAGATCCCCTACAGAGTTTTGAGGGCTACACCTTC.

The rearrangement joins TRBV10-3 to TRBJ2-3; possibly TRBD2 for D (6 bases). This CDR3 contains 14 residues. V lost 10 bases, J lost 3 bases, and 17 bases lay in between. Germline-derived CDR1 and CDR2 are ENHRY and SYGVKD. CDR3 nucleotide sequence: TGTGCCACCCTGGAAGGGAGGTCGACAGATACGCAGTATTTT. Encoded protein: CATLEGRSTDTQYF.

This chain links TRBV2 with TRBJ1-5; TRBD1 is a possible D gene (6 bases). The CDR3 runs to 16 residues. Germline-derived CDR1 and CDR2 are SNHLY and FYNNEI. The V end was cut by 2 bases, the J end by 7 bases, with 18 bases between. CDR3: CASSEKGWGLEQPQHF. CDR3 DNA sequence: TGTGCCAGCAGTGAAAAGGGGTGGGGGCTCGAGCAGCCCCAGCATTTT.

The chain links TRBV18 to TRBJ1-5; the match to TRBD1 covers 7 bases. The length of the CDR3 is 14 residues. Germline CDR1 is KGHSH and CDR2 is LQKENI. Trimming at V came to 4 bases and at J to 5 bases, leaving 5 bases not matched to a gene. CDR3 region: CASSLRDRDQPQHF. The CDR3 DNA reads as TGTGCCAGCTCACTTCGGGACAGAGATCAGCCCCAGCATTTT.

This sequence joins TRBV29-1 and TRBJ2-1; 11 bases fit TRBD1. CDR1 is SQVTM and CDR2 is ANQGSEA in the germline V gene. The CDR3 has 18 amino acids. The V and J ends lost 1 base and 2 bases, in that order; junction bases with no gene match: 10. The CDR3 DNA sequence: TGCAGCGTTGAAGCCCCTAGTCTGGGACAGGGGGCCTACAATGAGCAGTTCTTC. Translated: CSVEAPSLGQGAYNEQFF.

CDR3 region: CASSRTGGAGGYTF. As DNA, the CDR3 is TGTGCCAGCAGCCGAACAGGGGGCGCGGGGGGCTACACCTTC. This sequence joins TRBV7-2 and TRBJ1-2, with 9 bases lining up with TRBD1. There are 14 residues in the CDR3. The junction had 9 bases not matched to a gene; V was cut back by 5 bases and J by 8 bases. Germline V gene lookup returns CDR1 SGHTA and CDR2 FQGNSA.

The V call is TRBV30, the J call TRBJ1-6; no clear D gene. Trimming cost V 3 bases and J 0 bases, with 9 bases left between them. The CDR3 sequence is 15 residues long. Per germline, CDR1 GTSNPN and CDR2 SVGIG (reference sequence). In nucleotides, the CDR3 is TGTGCCTGGAGCTCCCGGAGCTCCTATAATTCACCCCTCCACTTT. Its protein is CAWSSRSSYNSPLHF. Filled out from reference TRBV30 and TRBJ1-6, the complete variable domain reads SQTIHQWPATLVQPVGSPLSLECTVEGTSNPNLYWYRQAAGRGLQLLFYSVGIGQISSEVPQNLSASRPQDRQFILSSKKLLLSDSGFYLCAWSSRSSYNSPLHFGNGTRLTVT.

This rearrangement joins TRBV18 to TRBJ1-2; TRBD1 is a possible D gene (6 bases). In germline, CDR1 is KGHSH, CDR2 LQKENI. This CDR3 contains 13 residues. Between the trimmed V and J ends, which lost 8 bases and 6 bases, there was a span of 16 bases. As DNA, the CDR3 is TGTGCCAGCACTCCGGGACACGGGGATGGCTACACCTTC. It codes for CASTPGHGDGYTF.